The entry below describes one T cell receptor beta chain. Study processing details: From reference gene primer amplification, estimates of nucleated cell counts were derived. The assay was immunoSEQ multiplex PCR, and TCRdb's table has in-frame clones only and misses some. V and J calls and clone size are those listed in that table; D and trimming were worked out from the DNA. The sample records some 170,000 clones, 82% being singletons. The CDR3 is made up of 14 amino acids. V lost 1 base and J 6 bases, leaving 11 bases between the germline ends. Germline V lookup: CDR1 LGHNA, CDR2 YSLEER. The sample originates from a study of blood T cell repertoires in COVID-19. Study as a whole: Samples representing acute and convalescent COVID-19 were sourced from the United States, Italy and Spain. Nucleic acid was either cDNA or gDNA, and it came from T cells, B-cell-depleted T cells, or PBMCs.

The J gene is TRBJ2-3, the V gene TRBV4-3; weak D call: TRBD2 (6 bases). Sequencing was done on a sample of peripheral blood. This clonotype was obtained from a woman between 65 and 79 years old with acute or convalescent COVID-19. CDR3 sequence (DNA): TGCGCCAGCAGCCAAGTGGGGGGAGTGGATACGCAGTATTTT. Translating gives CASSQVGGVDTQYF.